One and the same sample provided the 24 T cell receptor beta chains below, sequenced in a study of blood T cell repertoires in COVID-19 (dated by TCRdb to between 2020 and 2021). The method behind the library was the immunoSEQ multiplex PCR assay. What TCRdb holds here is the immuneACCESS table cut down to in-frame rearrangements. Part of the clones is not present; checked against another copy, under half of the missing clones reflect an unresolved V gene, and the others are unexplained. The sample table records 35,000 to 45,000 clones; around 84% of these occur just once. The ten most abundant clones make up 59% of the sample. The sample consisted of peripheral blood. Receptors originate from a man aged 70-80 years with acute or convalescent COVID-19.

V usage is TRBV6-4 and J usage is TRBJ2-1, with TRBD1 matching over 9 bases. Germline V lookup: CDR1 MRHNA, CDR2 SNTAGT. The ends lost 4 bases at V and 2 bases at J; junction bases unmatched: 3. This CDR3 has 15 residues. This CDR3 reads CASSADRGAYNEQFF. The CDR3 DNA sequence: TGTGCCAGCAGTGCCGACAGGGGGGCCTACAATGAGCAGTTCTTC.

This chain links TRBV19 with TRBJ1-2; no firm D call. The CDR3 length is 12 residues. Germline V lookup: CDR1 LNHDA, CDR2 SQIVND (reference sequence). Trimming removed 10 bases at V and 4 bases at J, with 13 bases between. CDR3 sequence (DNA): TGTGCCACCGCGTCCCTCGGCTATGGCTACACCTTC. It yields the protein CATASLGYGYTF.

J is TRBJ2-5 and V is TRBV18; perhaps TRBD1 as D (6 bases). The CDR3 has 13 amino acids. CDR1 KGHSH and CDR2 LQKENI come from the germline V gene. Trimming removed 3 bases at V and 5 bases at J, with 10 bases between. In nucleotides, the CDR3 is TGTGCCAGCTCACCGGGGGCCGGGGAGACCCAGTACTTC. It specifies CASSPGAGETQYF.

V is TRBV9 and J is TRBJ1-5, with 8 nucleotides matching TRBD1. CDR1 is SGDLS, CDR2 YYNGEE, per germline. The CDR3 runs 15 residues. The V and J ends lost 3 bases and 6 bases, in that order; junction bases with no gene match: 8. The CDR3 DNA follows: TGTGCCAGCAGCGGGACAGGGACGGGTGTTCAGCCCCAGCATTTT. Its translation: CASSGTGTGVQPQHF. The entire variable domain, with the rest obtained from reference TRBV9 and TRBJ1-5, is as follows: DSGVTQTPKHLITATGQRVTLRCSPRSGDLSVYWYQQSLDQGLQFLIQYYNGEERAKGNILERFSAQQFPDLHSELNLSSLELGDSALYFCASSGTGTGVQPQHFGDGTRLSIL.

This clone was counted once. The rearrangement joins TRBV4-1 to TRBJ1-2, with a possible D match to TRBD1 (5 bases). Trimming cost V 0 bases and J 8 bases, with 10 bases left between them. CDR3 length: 13 residues. Germline loops: CDR1 MGHRA, CDR2 YSYEKL. The CDR3 coding sequence is TGCGCCAGCAGCCAAGAATGGCAGGGCGGCTACACCTTC. Translated: CASSQEWQGGYTF.

This clone was seen only once. V and J are TRBV6-2 or TRBV6-3 and TRBJ1-2; 7 nucleotides line up with TRBD1. The J segment lost 3 bases and the V segment lost 6 bases, leaving 4 bases of the junction unmatched. CDR3 length: 13 amino acids. The germline gives CDR1 MNHEY, CDR2 SVGEGT. The CDR3 bases are TGTGCCAGCAGCTGGGGACAGCACTATGGCTACACCTTC. Translating it yields CASSWGQHYGYTF.

This chain links TRBV2 with TRBJ1-1; no clear D gene. Germline V gene data show CDR1 as SNHLY and CDR2 as FYNNEI. V was pared by 10 bases and J by 4 bases, with 13 bases between. The CDR3 covers 12 residues. DNA of the CDR3: TGTGCCACCCCGTCACGGAGCACTGAAGCTTTCTTT. Amino acid sequence: CATPSRSTEAFF.

V is TRBV7-2 and J is TRBJ2-1; a possible D gene is TRBD2 (6 bases). V lost 3 bases to trimming and J lost 7 bases, with 10 bases between them. The CDR3 extends over 13 amino acids. The germline V gene has CDR1 SGHTA and CDR2 FQGNSA. CDR3 residues: CASSLVRGNEQFF. CDR3 bases: TGTGCCAGCAGCTTGGTTCGGGGGAATGAGCAGTTCTTC.

The rearrangement joins TRBV5-1 to TRBJ1-4; 7 bases match TRBD1. Germline-derived CDR1 and CDR2 are SGHRS and YFSETQ. V lost 4 bases to trimming and J lost 5 bases; unmatched junction nucleotides: 8. CDR3 length: 15 amino acids. CDR3 protein: CASSLRGLLNEKLFF. CDR3 sequence (DNA): TGCGCCAGCAGCCTAAGGGGGCTCCTGAATGAAAAACTGTTTTTT.

This sequence joins TRBV18 and TRBJ2-2, with 7 bases identical to TRBD1. The V and J ends lost 3 bases and 7 bases, in that order; junction bases with no gene match: 8. Germline CDR1 reads KGHSH; CDR2 reads LQKENI. This CDR3 has 15 residues. CDR3 in amino acids: CASSPRTGIGGELFF. For the CDR3, the DNA is TGTGCCAGCTCACCGCGGACAGGTATAGGCGGGGAGCTGTTTTTT.

This chain joins TRBV7-9 and TRBJ2-5, with D possibly being TRBD1 (5 bases). This CDR3 has 15 amino acids. The ends were cut back, 3 bases at V and 2 bases at J, with 13 bases in the middle. Germline V CDR1 and CDR2: SEHNR, FQNEAQ (reference sequence). CDR3 sequence (DNA): TGTGCCAGCAGCTTGTCCCAAGGGGCACAAGAGACCCAGTACTTC. Its translation: CASSLSQGAQETQYF. The full variable domain, in which reference TRBV7-9 and TRBJ2-5 provide the parts outside the CDR3, is DTGVSQNPRHKITKRGQNVTFRCDPISEHNRLYWYRQTLGQGPEFLTYFQNEAQLEKSRLLSDRFSAERPKGSFSTLEIQRTEQGDSAMYLCASSLSQGAQETQYFGPGTRLLVL.

J is TRBJ2-5 and V is TRBV19; 13 positions agree with TRBD2. This CDR3 has 16 amino acids. CDR1 LNHDA and CDR2 SQIVND come from the germline V gene (reference sequence). After removal of 6 bases from V and 2 bases from J, the junction contained 6 bases not matched to a gene. The CDR3 loop reads CASSTSGRGTQETQYF. The CDR3 region has the DNA TGTGCCAGTAGCACTAGCGGGAGGGGAACACAAGAGACCCAGTACTTC.

The chain carries TRBV7-9 and TRBJ2-7; D might be TRBD1 (6 bases). The V gene's germline CDR1 is SEHNR and CDR2 FQNEAQ (reference sequence). This CDR3 has 14 amino acids. The ends were cut back, 0 bases at V and 3 bases at J, with 9 bases in the middle. The CDR3 DNA is TGTGCCAGCAGCTTAGCTGGGACAATCTACGAGCAGTACTTC. It yields the protein CASSLAGTIYEQYF.

This sequence joins TRBV4-1 and TRBJ1-5, with D perhaps TRBD1 (5 bases). The CDR3 consists of 15 residues. Trimming removed 1 base from V and 4 bases from J, with 11 bases in between. Germline CDR1 MGHRA, CDR2 YSYEKL. CDR3 DNA: TGCGCCAGCAGCCAAGTCGACAGAATTAATCAGCCCCAGCATTTT. Translating it yields CASSQVDRINQPQHF.

The gene calls are TRBV9 and TRBJ2-7, with TRBD2 as a possible D gene (6 bases). Between the trimmed V and J ends, which lost 0 bases and 2 bases, there was a span of 9 bases. This CDR3 has 14 amino acids. Germline V gene sequence: CDR1 SGDLS, CDR2 YYNGEE. This CDR3 is CASSVVAEPYEQYF. As DNA, the CDR3 is TGTGCCAGCAGCGTAGTAGCGGAACCCTACGAGCAGTACTTC.

V is TRBV18 and J is TRBJ2-7; TRBD2 matches 7 bases. V dropped 3 bases and J dropped 0; count of bases not matched to a gene: 11. This CDR3 contains 17 residues. Germline CDR1 reads KGHSH; CDR2 reads LQKENI. The chain's CDR3 is CASSPNRGTTGSYEQYF. CDR3 DNA sequence: TGTGCCAGCTCACCTAACCGGGGGACTACGGGCTCCTACGAGCAGTACTTC. Full variable domain (rest looked up from reference TRBV18 and TRBJ2-7): NAGVMQNPRHLVRRRGQEARLRCSPMKGHSHVYWYRQLPEEGLKFMVYLQKENIIDESGMPKERFSAEFPKEGPSILRIQQVVRGDSAAYFCASSPNRGTTGSYEQYFGPGTRLTVT.

This clone has only a few counts. J is TRBJ2-3 and V is TRBV5-1; 9 bases align to TRBD2. Per germline, CDR1 SGHRS and CDR2 YFSETQ. Trimming took 0 bases from V and 1 from J; bases not matched to a gene: 0. This CDR3 region has 15 residues. The CDR3: CASSLGLAGTDTQYF. The DNA of the CDR3 is TGCGCCAGCAGCTTGGGACTAGCGGGCACAGATACGCAGTATTTT.

The genes are TRBV5-1 and TRBJ2-2; 9 nucleotides match TRBD2. The CDR3 totals 16 residues. Germline-derived CDR1 and CDR2 are SGHRS and YFSETQ. Germline trimming cut 4 bases from V and 7 bases from J; bases unmatched to any gene: 11. CDR3 sequence reads: CASSPRAGGSIGELFF. In nucleotides, the CDR3 is TGCGCCAGCAGCCCCCGAGCGGGAGGTAGCATCGGGGAGCTGTTTTTT.

The J gene is TRBJ2-1, the V gene TRBV29-1, with 13 bases that match TRBD2. The CDR3 sequence is 16 residues long. CDR1 and CDR2 (germline): SQVTM, ANQGSEA. Trimming at V came to 7 bases and at J to 5 bases, leaving 11 bases not matched to a gene. The CDR3 DNA sequence: TGCAGCGCGATTGGGACTAGCGGGACGGGAAACAATGAGCAGTTCTTC. It translates to CSAIGTSGTGNNEQFF.

The chain is built from TRBV7-2 and TRBJ1-3; D gene ambiguous. Trimming stripped 4 bases from V and 0 bases from J, with 16 bases between. CDR1 is SGHTA, CDR2 FQGNSA, per germline. The CDR3 runs 17 residues. CDR3 amino acids: CASSSPGEWFSGNTIYF. The CDR3 coding sequence is TGTGCCAGCAGCTCCCCCGGAGAGTGGTTCTCTGGAAACACCATATATTTT.

This clone was picked up a small number of times. V is TRBV4-2 and J is TRBJ2-5; D is uncertain. Germline CDR1 is LGHNA and CDR2 is YNFKEQ. CDR3 size: 14 residues. Trimming pared 2 bases from V and 0 bases from J, leaving 7 bases between. CDR3 in DNA: TGTGCCAGCAGCCAAAATGAGAACCAAGAGACCCAGTACTTC. It translates to CASSQNENQETQYF.

This chain links TRBV10-3 with TRBJ1-5, with 7 bases matching TRBD1. This CDR3 is built from 17 residues. The J segment lost 2 bases and the V segment lost 2 bases, leaving 9 bases of the junction unmatched. CDR1 is ENHRY and CDR2 is SYGVKD in the germline V gene. CDR3 nucleotides: TGTGCCATCAGTGAGGGCCAGGGGGATGTTGGCAATCAGCCCCAGCATTTT. Protein: CAISEGQGDVGNQPQHF.

The chain combines TRBV9 with TRBJ1-3, with 8 bases that match TRBD1. The V gene's germline CDR1 is SGDLS and CDR2 YYNGEE. V shed 0 bases and J 4 bases; nucleotides not matched to a gene: 6. The CDR3 consists of 16 residues. The CDR3 here is CASSVEVQGGGNTIYF. The CDR3 coding sequence is TGTGCCAGCAGCGTAGAAGTACAGGGGGGAGGAAACACCATATATTTT. The full variable domain, in which reference TRBV9 and TRBJ1-3 provide the parts outside the CDR3, is DSGVTQTPKHLITATGQRVTLRCSPRSGDLSVYWYQQSLDQGLQFLIQYYNGEERAKGNILERFSAQQFPDLHSELNLSSLELGDSALYFCASSVEVQGGGNTIYFGEGSWLTVV.

This clone was seen more than once but under ten times. This rearrangement joins TRBV5-4 to TRBJ1-6, with TRBD1 matching over 8 bases. Germline values: CDR1 SGHNT, CDR2 YYREEE (reference sequence). The CDR3 consists of 14 residues. After removal of 4 bases from V and 10 bases from J, the junction contained 7 bases not matched to a gene. The CDR3 here is CASSLGQGNSPLHF. CDR3 coding DNA: TGTGCCAGCAGCCTCGGACAGGGAAACTCACCCCTCCACTTT.